What follows are 13 T cell receptor beta chains derived from one specimen sequenced in a study of CD8 T cells in Susac syndrome. Reverse transcription of about 0.45 to 1 ug RNA was carried out with random hexamers. TCRdb re-analysed the immunoSEQ multiplex PCR reads in MiXCR, keeping a single row per CDR3 protein. The table lists 90,000 to 150,000 distinct CDR3 sequences, less than 95% of them singletons. The specimen sequenced was CD8+ T cells from PBMCs. The receptors derive from a human donor in good health.

V usage is TRBV30 and J usage is TRBJ2-7; D not certain. The CDR3 loop spans 15 amino acids. Germline CDR1 is GTSNPN and CDR2 is SVGIG (reference sequence). V was cut by 7 bases and J by 2 bases, with 21 bases left in between. CDR3 nucleotide sequence: TGTGCCTCCACACAAAACCAAGGGTCAGCCTACGAGCAGTACTTC. It encodes CASTQNQGSAYEQYF.

The chain combines TRBV9 with TRBJ2-2; D gene ambiguous. Trimming shortened V by 5 bases and J by 2 bases, and 4 bases separated the two germline ends. The CDR3 length is 12 residues. Germline V gene data show CDR1 as SGDLS and CDR2 as YYNGEE. Here the CDR3 reads CASRGNTGELFF. CDR3 DNA: TGTGCCAGCAGGGGCAACACCGGGGAGCTGTTTTTT.

The genes are TRBV7-8 and TRBJ2-7, with 11 bases lining up with TRBD2. With V trimmed by 3 bases and J by 2 bases, 3 bases remained unmatched. The germline V gene has CDR1 SGHVS and CDR2 FQNEAQ. The CDR3 has 15 amino acids. In DNA form, the CDR3 reads TGTGCCAGCAGCTTTCCGACTAGCGGGGCCTACGAGCAGTACTTC. Translated: CASSFPTSGAYEQYF.

The V and J genes are TRBV7-2 and TRBJ1-2; 7 nucleotides agree with TRBD1. The CDR3 consists of 19 residues. The germline CDR1 and CDR2 sequences are SGHTA and FQGNSA. V was pared by 5 bases and J by 8 bases, with 26 bases of the junction left unmatched. CDR3 DNA sequence: TGTGCCAGCAGCCTTTCATTCGACACCCCCGGGACAGACCTTGGAGGCTACACCTTC. It yields the protein CASSLSFDTPGTDLGGYTF. The variable domain in full, with the rest retrieved from reference TRBV7-2 and TRBJ1-2, is GAGVSQSPSNKVTEKGKDVELRCDPISGHTALYWYRQSLGQGLEFLIYFQGNSAPDKSGLPSDRFSAERTGGSVSTLTIQRTQQEDSAVYLCASSLSFDTPGTDLGGYTFGSGTRLTVV.

This chain joins TRBV7-3 and TRBJ2-1, with D unclear. This CDR3 is built from 15 residues. V gave up 4 bases and J gave up 4 bases, with 14 bases separating them. The germline CDR1 and CDR2 sequences are SGHTA and FQGTGA. In DNA, the CDR3 is TGTGCCAGCAGCTCTACATGGGGTCCGTACAATGAGCAGTTCTTC. This gives the protein CASSSTWGPYNEQFF.

The chain has TRBV3-1 and TRBJ2-4, with D tentatively TRBD2 (5 bases). This CDR3 has 14 amino acids. Germline assignment: CDR1 LGHDT and CDR2 YNNKEL (reference sequence). The germline V and J ends were trimmed by 0 bases and 11 bases, with 14 bases remaining between them. In DNA form, the CDR3 reads TGTGCCAGCAGCCAAGATCTCCGAGGGCCTCTTCAGTACTTC. Residues: CASSQDLRGPLQYF.

The chain links TRBV27 to TRBJ2-1; no clear D gene. CDR1 is MNHEY, CDR2 SMNVEV, per germline (reference sequence). The CDR3 has 13 amino acids. Trimming stripped 8 bases from V and 2 bases from J, with 10 bases between. The CDR3 protein is CASGISAYNEQFF. In nucleotides, the CDR3 is TGTGCCAGCGGAATTAGTGCCTACAATGAGCAGTTCTTC.

The V gene is TRBV7-3, the J gene TRBJ1-2; no clear D. CDR1 is SGHTA and CDR2 is FQGTGA in the germline V gene. V was trimmed by 4 bases and J by 7 bases, leaving 16 bases between them. The CDR3 is 14 residues long. CDR3 loop: CASSSYKSGGGYTF. The DNA for the CDR3 is TGTGCCAGCAGCTCATATAAATCGGGAGGTGGCTACACCTTC.

The chain links TRBV30 to TRBJ2-6; D not certain. The CDR3 length is 16 residues. The V and J ends lost 0 bases and 0 bases respectively, with 9 bases between them. CDR1 and CDR2 from the germline V gene are GTSNPN and SVGIG (reference sequence). CDR3: CAWSVLISSGANVLTF. CDR3 bases: TGTGCCTGGAGTGTACTCATTTCCTCTGGGGCCAACGTCCTGACTTTC.

V is TRBV7-3 and J is TRBJ2-2; TRBD2 is a possible D gene (6 bases). The CDR3 is 16 residues long. V was cut by 5 bases and J by 3 bases, with 16 bases left in between. Germline V gene data show CDR1 as SGHTA and CDR2 as FQGTGA. The CDR3 is CASSLRGDGYTGELFF. The CDR3 DNA follows: TGTGCCAGCAGCCTCCGCGGGGACGGGTACACCGGGGAGCTGTTTTTT.

This clonotype occurred a few times. The chain uses TRBV4-3 and TRBJ2-7; TRBD1 aligns across 9 bases. This CDR3 is built from 15 residues. V gave up 3 bases and J gave up 2 bases; unmatched junction bases: 5. Germline V CDR1 and CDR2: LGHNA, YSLEER. The CDR3, as DNA: TGCGCCAGCAGCCACCGGACAGGGGACACCTACGAGCAGTACTTC. Its protein product is CASSHRTGDTYEQYF.

Only one count was recorded for this clonotype. The chain uses TRBV10-3 and TRBJ1-5, with D possibly TRBD1 on 6 matching bases. This CDR3 comprises 14 residues. Germline CDR1 and CDR2: ENHRY and SYGVKD. V dropped 3 bases and J dropped 6 bases, with 12 bases sitting between them. The CDR3, as DNA: TGTGCCATCAGTGAAGGAGGGGGAGGTCAGCCCCAGCATTTT. Amino acids: CAISEGGGGQPQHF.

This rearrangement joins TRBV12-3 or TRBV12-4 to TRBJ1-2; D remains unclear. V gave up 0 bases and J gave up 8 bases, with 10 bases separating them. The CDR3 totals 13 residues. The CDR3 reads CASSLALSSGYTF. The CDR3 DNA follows: TGTGCCAGCAGTTTAGCGCTTTCGTCCGGCTACACCTTC.